The 27 T cell receptor beta chains listed next were all sequenced from one sample in a study of OX40 agonist ivuxolimab in advanced cancers. Here immunoSEQ multiplex PCR was the method, and the copy in TCRdb shows in-frame clones only, minus some. This sample has roughly 77,000 clones, with around 93% found just once. This specimen was CD4+ or CD8+ T cells sorted from blood, taken in a trial of the OX40 agonist ivuxolimab. The receptors stem from an adult with an advanced solid tumor such as melanoma, head and neck, liver or kidney cancer.

CDR3 region: CASSELLRGVYNSPLHF. CDR3 bases: TGTGCCAGCAGTGAACTATTACGGGGGGTCTATAATTCACCCCTCCACTTT. The chain links TRBV6-1 to TRBJ1-6, with D maybe TRBD1 (5 bases). This CDR3 comprises 17 residues. CDR1 is MNHNS, CDR2 SASEGT, per germline. V was cut by 2 bases and J by 3 bases, with 14 bases left in between.

About this clone itself: Germline and junction disagree at one end, which may indicate a read error. The chain has TRBV11-2 and TRBJ1-3; D is uncertain. The CDR3 totals 12 residues. Germline assignment: CDR1 SGHAT and CDR2 FQNNGV. The CDR3 coding sequence is TGTGCCAGCAGCTTAGATTTCCGGTTCGTCCATTTT. Translated, it gives CASSLDFRFVHF.

This clone was recorded at least ten times. V and J are TRBV27 and TRBJ2-1, with TRBD1 matching 7 bases. V was pared by 2 bases and J by 5 bases, with 6 bases of the junction left unmatched. The CDR3 consists of 15 residues. The V gene's germline CDR1 is MNHEY and CDR2 SMNVEV (reference sequence). In DNA, the CDR3 is TGTGCCAGCAGTTTACACTCAGGGGGAAACAATGAGCAGTTCTTC. This translates into CASSLHSGGNNEQFF.

The chain uses TRBV4-3 and TRBJ2-7; the D is unclear. Germline lookup yields CDR1 LGHNA and CDR2 YSLEER. V was shortened by 0 bases and J by 0 bases, with 9 bases between the two germline ends. CDR3 length: 15 amino acids. The CDR3 DNA reads TGCGCCAGCAGCCAAGATACGGACCCCTCCTACGAGCAGTACTTC. Its translation: CASSQDTDPSYEQYF.

As for this clone: Given a much more abundant clone one base away, this may be a read error. CDR3 bases: TGTGCCAGCAGCCAAGGGGAGGCCCCCGAGCAGTACTTC. Translating it yields CASSQGEAPEQYF. The chain employs TRBV4-2 and TRBJ2-7, with a possible D match to TRBD2 (6 bases). Trimming stripped 1 base from V and 6 bases from J, with 10 bases between. Germline loops: CDR1 LGHNA, CDR2 YNFKEQ. The CDR3 has 13 amino acids.

The J gene is TRBJ1-1, the V gene TRBV2, with D possibly matching TRBD1 (6 bases). This CDR3 comprises 14 residues. Per the germline V gene, CDR1 is SNHLY and CDR2 is FYNNEI. With 7 bases removed from V and 4 bases from J, the gap between germline ends came to 16 bases. Here the CDR3 DNA reads TGTGCCAGCAAGTTTGAAAGAGGGGGCACTGAAGCTTTCTTT. It is translated as CASKFERGGTEAFF. The variable domain in full, with the rest retrieved from reference TRBV2 and TRBJ1-1, is EPEVTQTPSHQVTQMGQEVILRCVPISNHLYFYWYRQILGQKVEFLVSFYNNEISEKSEIFDDQFSVERPDGSNFTLKIRSTKLEDSAMYFCASKFERGGTEAFFGQGTRLTVV.

This sequence joins TRBV19 and TRBJ1-4; maybe TRBD1 (5 bases). In germline, CDR1 is LNHDA, CDR2 SQIVND (reference sequence). Trimming took off 9 bases at V and 7 bases at J, with 12 bases between the two ends. This CDR3 region has 12 residues. CDR3 sequence (DNA): TGTGCCAGCAGGGAGGGAGGTGAAAAACTGTTTTTT. This encodes CASREGGEKLFF.

This chain uses TRBV9 with TRBJ2-1; D is possibly TRBD2 (5 bases). The CDR3 length is 13 residues. Per germline, CDR1 SGDLS and CDR2 YYNGEE. Trimming cost V 4 bases and J 7 bases, with 12 bases left between them. The CDR3 protein is CASSFSDFNEQFF. The CDR3 DNA is TGTGCCAGCAGCTTTTCGGACTTTAATGAGCAGTTCTTC. Complete variable domain (other parts from reference TRBV9 and TRBJ2-1): DSGVTQTPKHLITATGQRVTLRCSPRSGDLSVYWYQQSLDQGLQFLIQYYNGEERAKGNILERFSAQQFPDLHSELNLSSLELGDSALYFCASSFSDFNEQFFGPGTRLTVL.

The chain has TRBV6-6 and TRBJ1-1; 7 bases fit TRBD1. With 5 bases clipped from V and 8 bases from J, the junction kept 17 bases outside the gene matches. Per germline, CDR1 MNHNY and CDR2 SVGAGI (reference sequence). This CDR3 spans 16 amino acids. CDR3 nucleotide sequence: TGTGCCAGCAGTCCTCCCCGGGGGACAGCCGATACCGAAGCTTTCTTT. This codes for CASSPPRGTADTEAFF.

This chain's CDR3 is CASSQGNGLAGGDRTDTQYF. CDR3 DNA: TGTGCCAGCAGCCAAGGCAACGGTCTAGCGGGGGGCGACCGCACAGATACGCAGTATTTT. The J gene is TRBJ2-3, the V gene TRBV4-2, with TRBD2 matching 11 bases. The CDR3 has 20 residues. Germline CDR1 and CDR2: LGHNA and YNFKEQ. V dropped 1 base and J dropped 1; count of bases not matched to a gene: 13.

This clone was counted a single time. The V call is TRBV11-2, the J call TRBJ1-2, with 7 nucleotides matching TRBD1. This CDR3 is 15 amino acids long. With 9 bases clipped from V and 7 bases from J, the junction kept 17 bases outside the gene matches. The V gene's germline CDR1 is SGHAT and CDR2 FQNNGV. The CDR3 spells CASSPGGDLSPGYTF. In nucleotides, the CDR3 is TGTGCCAGTTCCCCAGGGGGAGACCTATCCCCTGGCTACACCTTC.

The CDR3 bases are TGCAGCGCTATGACACAACTTTTTTTGCAGTACTTC. Its protein is CSAMTQLFLQYF. This chain connects TRBV29-1 to TRBJ2-5, with D unresolved. Germline V gene lookup returns CDR1 SQVTM and CDR2 ANQGSEA. Deletions cut 7 bases from V and 11 bases from J, with 20 bases between. The CDR3 runs 12 residues.

The rearrangement joins TRBV4-1 to TRBJ1-1; tentatively, D is TRBD1 (5 bases). The CDR3 is made up of 15 amino acids. V lost 1 base to trimming and J lost 2 bases, with 11 bases between them. The germline CDR1 and CDR2 sequences are MGHRA and YSYEKL. CDR3 nucleotides: TGCGCCAGCAGCCAAGGGGGGGGAGGCAACACTGAAGCTTTCTTT. This translates into CASSQGGGGNTEAFF.

CDR3 sequence (DNA): TGTGCCAGCAGCGTACAGGGGGGCGGGAACACTGAAGCTTTCTTT. Residues: CASSVQGGGNTEAFF. V usage is TRBV9 and J usage is TRBJ1-1; 7 bases match TRBD1. The CDR3 sequence is 15 residues long. V trimming: 1 base; J trimming: 1 base; junction bases outside the gene matches: 4. Germline lookup yields CDR1 SGDLS and CDR2 YYNGEE.

The V and J genes are TRBV9 and TRBJ2-3; no firm D call. The CDR3 length is 13 residues. From germline, CDR1 is SGDLS and CDR2 YYNGEE. V lost 4 bases, J lost 2 bases, and 8 bases lay in between. CDR3 coding DNA: TGTGCCAGCAGCCCTCTCATCACAGATACGCAGTATTTT. Translation gives CASSPLITDTQYF.

The CDR3: CASSEGGNTGELFF. In DNA, the CDR3 is TGTGCCAGCAGCGAGGGAGGGAACACCGGGGAGCTGTTTTTT. This chain links TRBV7-6 with TRBJ2-2; a possible D gene is TRBD2 (6 bases). Trimming left V 5 bases short and J 1 base short, with 8 bases between. The germline CDR1 and CDR2 sequences are SGHVS and FNYEAQ. The CDR3 length is 14 residues. The variable domain in full, with the rest retrieved from reference TRBV7-6 and TRBJ2-2, is GAGVSQSPRYKVTKRGQDVALRCDPISGHVSLYWYRQALGQGPEFLTYFNYEAQQDKSGLPNDRFSAERPEGSISTLTIQRTEQRDSAMYRCASSEGGNTGELFFGEGSRLTVL.

This chain uses TRBV27 with TRBJ1-3, with 8 bases fitting TRBD1. Germline-derived CDR1 and CDR2 are MNHEY and SMNVEV (reference sequence). CDR3 size: 18 residues. The V gene end was trimmed by 0 bases and the J gene end by 2 bases; junction bases not matched to a gene: 9. The CDR3: CASSLSPFSTGAGNTIYF. CDR3 DNA sequence: TGTGCCAGCAGTTTATCCCCCTTCTCGACAGGGGCTGGAAACACCATATATTTT.

The chain employs TRBV13 and TRBJ2-1; D is perhaps TRBD1 or TRBD2 (5 bases each). Deletions cut 4 bases from V and 3 bases from J, with 13 bases between. The CDR3 has 15 residues. CDR1 PRHDT and CDR2 FYEKMQ come from the germline V gene (reference sequence). As DNA, the CDR3 is TGTGCCAGCAGCTCTAAAGGGGCGGGCTACAATGAGCAGTTCTTC. It encodes CASSSKGAGYNEQFF. The full variable domain, its missing parts supplied by reference TRBV13 and TRBJ2-1, is AAGVIQSPRHLIKEKRETATLKCYPIPRHDTVYWYQQGPGQDPQFLISFYEKMQSDKGSIPDRFSAQQFSDYHSELNMSSLELGDSALYFCASSSKGAGYNEQFFGPGTRLTVL.

CDR3 protein: CASINHGGLQGRDYEQYF. The CDR3 nucleotides are TGTGCCAGCATCAACCACGGGGGGTTACAGGGGAGAGACTACGAGCAGTACTTC. The genes are TRBV21-1 and TRBJ2-7. TRBV21-1 is flagged as a pseudogene. The CDR3 has 18 amino acids.

This chain uses TRBV5-1 with TRBJ2-7; D might be TRBD2 (6 bases). Trimming removed 2 bases from V and 0 bases from J, with 18 bases in between. Germline V lookup: CDR1 SGHRS, CDR2 YFSETQ. The CDR3 consists of 17 residues. The CDR3: CASSFPSRDLSSYEQYF. The CDR3, as DNA: TGCGCCAGCAGCTTCCCGTCTCGGGACTTGAGCTCCTACGAGCAGTACTTC.

In its sample, this clone was seen a few times. The rearrangement uses TRBV19 and TRBJ1-1, with D tentatively TRBD1 (5 bases). Trimming took 4 bases from V and 0 from J, leaving 12 bases between them. The germline CDR1 and CDR2 sequences are LNHDA and SQIVND (reference sequence). This CDR3 comprises 15 residues. The chain's CDR3 is CASSRAGWMNTEAFF. Here the CDR3 DNA reads TGTGCCAGTAGTAGGGCAGGGTGGATGAACACTGAAGCTTTCTTT. The full variable domain, completed using reference TRBV19 and TRBJ1-1, is DGGITQSPKYLFRKEGQNVTLSCEQNLNHDAMYWYRQDPGQGLRLIYYSQIVNDFQKGDIAEGYSVSREKKESFPLTVTSAQKNPTAFYLCASSRAGWMNTEAFFGQGTRLTVV.

This sequence joins TRBV5-5 and TRBJ1-2; D possibly corresponds to TRBD1 (5 bases). V was cut by 2 bases and J by 4 bases, with 18 bases left in between. Germline V gene data show CDR1 as SGHKS and CDR2 as YYEKEE (reference sequence). This CDR3 region has 16 residues. CDR3 sequence (DNA): TGTGCCAGCAGCTTCGAGGGAATAGACAGCCTCTATGGCTACACCTTC. Translated, it gives CASSFEGIDSLYGYTF.

The genes are TRBV6-4 and TRBJ1-2, with TRBD1 as a possible D gene (6 bases). The ends were cut back, 0 bases at V and 3 bases at J, with 17 bases in the middle. Germline CDR1 is MRHNA and CDR2 is SNTAGT. This CDR3 is 17 amino acids long. CDR3 DNA sequence: TGTGCCAGCAGTGACTCGGGGGGGCTACGAGGGTACTATGGCTACACCTTC. It yields the protein CASSDSGGLRGYYGYTF.

The chain employs TRBV16 and TRBJ2-7; D call uncertain. Germline CDR1 is KGHSY and CDR2 is FQNENV. The CDR3 has 13 amino acids. V lost 1 base to trimming and J lost 0 bases, with 4 bases between them. The CDR3 DNA reads TGTGCCAGCAGCCAATTGTCCTCCTACGAGCAGTACTTC. This gives the protein CASSQLSSYEQYF.

This sequence joins TRBV5-4 and TRBJ2-1, with D perhaps matching TRBD1 or TRBD2 (5 bases each). V dropped 5 bases and J dropped 13 bases, with 13 bases sitting between them. The V gene's germline CDR1 is SGHNT and CDR2 YYREEE (reference sequence). The CDR3 extends over 11 amino acids. The CDR3 region has the DNA TGTGCCAGCAGGGCCGGGACCGGACAGTTCTTC. This translates into CASRAGTGQFF.

V and J are TRBV14 and TRBJ2-3; TRBD1 might be the D (6 bases). V lost 0 bases, J lost 6 bases, and 10 bases lay in between. The CDR3 is 14 residues long. The germline V gene has CDR1 SGHDN and CDR2 FVKESK. The CDR3 nucleotides read TGTGCCAGCAGCCAAGATCGGGACAAGGATACGCAGTATTTT. The encoded protein is CASSQDRDKDTQYF.

This chain joins TRBV5-4 and TRBJ2-3, with a possible D match to TRBD2 (5 bases). CDR1 and CDR2 from the germline V gene are SGHNT and YYREEE (reference sequence). Trimming stripped 2 bases from V and 2 bases from J, with 15 bases between. The CDR3 covers 16 residues. The CDR3 DNA reads as TGTGCCAGCAGCTTCGGACTTCCTCTATCCACAGATACGCAGTATTTT. The encoded protein is CASSFGLPLSTDTQYF. Filled out from reference TRBV5-4 and TRBJ2-3, the complete variable domain reads ETGVTQSPTHLIKTRGQQVTLRCSSQSGHNTVSWYQQALGQGPQFIFQYYREEENGRGNFPPRFSGLQFPNYSSELNVNALELDDSALYLCASSFGLPLSTDTQYFGPGTRLTVL.